A selection of T cell receptor beta chains follows, all from one sample in a study of OX40 agonist ivuxolimab in advanced cancers. Method: immunoSEQ multiplex PCR; TCRdb's copy keeps in-frame clones and lacks some. Here the sample spans about 40,000 clones, 70% to 90% being singletons. This specimen was CD4+ or CD8+ T cells sorted from blood, taken in a trial of the OX40 agonist ivuxolimab. The receptors originated from an adult with an advanced solid tumor such as melanoma, head and neck, liver or kidney cancer. CDR3s include the opening cysteine and the closing phenylalanine or tryptophan. Each record gives: J gene, clone size, D gene, V gene, CDR3 DNA, CDR3 protein. A D gene is named only where the DNA matches it firmly. The size field is filled for only some rows; it gives once, few, many or a size class.

TRBJ2-7	NA	NA	TRBV29-1	TGCAGCGTTTGGAGGACTGGGTCCTACGAGCAGTACTTC	CSVWRTGSYEQYF
TRBJ2-1	NA	NA	TRBV19	TGTGCCAGTAGTATATACCCCAATGAGCAGTTCTTC	CASSIYPNEQFF
TRBJ2-3	NA	TRBD1	TRBV28	TGTGCCAGCACTTTTACAGGGGATCAAACTAGCACAGATACGCAGTATTTT	CASTFTGDQTSTDTQYF
TRBJ2-5	NA	TRBD2	TRBV5-6	TGTGCCAGCAGCTTGCCGCCCTGGACTAGCCTAGGGGAGACCCAGTACTTC	CASSLPPWTSLGETQYF
TRBJ1-5	NA	NA	TRBV7-2	TGTGCCAGCAGCTTACAGCTAAGCAATCAGCCCCAGCATTTT	CASSLQLSNQPQHF
TRBJ2-7	NA	NA	TRBV2	TGTGCCAGCAGCGAGCAGTACTTC	CASSEQYF
TRBJ2-7	NA	TRBD2	TRBV11-2	TGTGCCAGCAGCTCAACCCCCGTAGGACTAGCTGTCTACGAGCAGTACTTC	CASSSTPVGLAVYEQYF
TRBJ2-7	few	NA	TRBV9	TGTGCCAGCAGCGTAGGAATAGGATACGAGCAGTACTTC	CASSVGIGYEQYF
TRBJ2-3	once	TRBD2	TRBV29-1	TGCAGCGTTGAAACTAGCGGGATCACAGATACGCAGTATTTT	CSVETSGITDTQYF
TRBJ2-1	once	TRBD2	TRBV6-5	TGTGCCAGCAGTTACTCGGGGCTAGCGGGAGACAATGAGCAGTTCTTC	CASSYSGLAGDNEQFF
TRBJ2-3	NA	NA	TRBV28	TGTGCCAGCAACGTCGGAAGCACAGATACGCAGTATTTT	CASNVGSTDTQYF
TRBJ2-1	NA	NA	TRBV9	TGTGCCAGCAGCGTTGGCACGAGGTCCTACAATGAGCAGTTCTTC	CASSVGTRSYNEQFF
TRBJ2-1	NA	NA	TRBV27	TGTGCCAGCAGTTTAACTCCCTACAATGAGCAGTTCTTC	CASSLTPYNEQFF
TRBJ2-3	NA	TRBD1	TRBV5-1	TGCGCCAGCAGGCCTACAGGGGGAGATACGCAGTATTTT	CASRPTGGDTQYF
TRBJ2-5	NA	NA	TRBV5-8	TGTGCCAGCAGCTTGTTGGGGGGAAATTCAGAGACCCAGTACTTC	CASSLLGGNSETQYF
TRBJ1-1	NA	NA	TRBV19	TGTGCCAGTAGTATCACGGGGCTAGGGAACACTGAAGCTTTCTTT	CASSITGLGNTEAFF
TRBJ2-3	NA	TRBD2	TRBV7-3	TGTGCCAGCGGACTAGCTCTGACAGATACGCAGTATTTT	CASGLALTDTQYF
TRBJ1-2	NA	TRBD1	TRBV5-1	TGCGCCAGCAGCTTGTCCGCAGGGGGTGGCTACACCTTC	CASSLSAGGGYTF
TRBJ1-2	NA	NA	TRBV27	TGTGCCAGCAGTCCCCGGACCCACGGTGGGGGCTACACCTTC	CASSPRTHGGGYTF
TRBJ2-7	NA	TRBD2	TRBV6-5	TGTGCCAGCAACCTTGGGGGGGGAGAGCAGTACTTC	CASNLGGGEQYF
TRBJ2-3	NA	TRBD1	TRBV27	TGTGCCAGCAGTTTATCTGGGACAGGGGGCACAGATACGCAGTATTTT	CASSLSGTGGTDTQYF
TRBJ2-1	NA	NA	TRBV7-9	TGTGCCAGCAGCTTAGGACGGACTACAGATGAGCAGTTCTTC	CASSLGRTTDEQFF
TRBJ2-1	NA	TRBD2	TRBV10-1	TGCGCCAGCAACACGATAGTCCTAGCGGGAGCCAGTGATGAGCAGTTCTTC	CASNTIVLAGASDEQFF
TRBJ2-1	NA	TRBD2	TRBV30	TGTGCCTGGAGTGCCTCTAGCGGGAGGGTCTACAATGAGCAGTTCTTC	CAWSASSGRVYNEQFF
TRBJ1-1	NA	TRBD1	TRBV5-8	TGTGCCAGCAGCTTGGCGGGACAGGGGATAGGGGAAGCTTTCTTT	CASSLAGQGIGEAFF
TRBJ2-7	NA	TRBD1	TRBV7-3	TGTGCCAGCAGTTTCGACAGGGGAAGGTACGAGCAGTACTTC	CASSFDRGRYEQYF
TRBJ2-1	NA	TRBD2	TRBV27	TGTGCCAGCAGTTCTGGGACTAGCGCCTACAATGAGCAGTTCTTC	CASSSGTSAYNEQFF
TRBJ2-7	once	TRBD1	TRBV7-9	TGTGCCAGCAGCTTATCTAGGGGCCGGGACAGCCTCTCCTACGAGCAGTACTTC	CASSLSRGRDSLSYEQYF
TRBJ1-1	NA	TRBD1	TRBV11-3	TGTGCCAGCAGCGCCGGGACAGGGATGGGCACTGAAGCTTTCTTT	CASSAGTGMGTEAFF
TRBJ2-3	NA	TRBD2	TRBV27	TGTGCCAGCAGTTTGGGACTAGCCTCTGATACGCAGTATTTT	CASSLGLASDTQYF
TRBJ2-3	NA	NA	TRBV5-6	TGTGCCAGCAGCTTTTGGGGATCGCCAGATACGCAGTATTTT	CASSFWGSPDTQYF
TRBJ2-3	NA	TRBD2	TRBV11-2	TGTGCCAGCAGCTTTCTAGCGGGGGGGACAGATACGCAGTATTTT	CASSFLAGGTDTQYF
TRBJ2-3	once	NA	TRBV29-1	TGCAGCGCCCGCAGAGCTTCTAGCACAGATACGCAGTATTTT	CSARRASSTDTQYF
TRBJ2-1	NA	TRBD2	TRBV9	TGTGCCAGCAGCGTAGGGGGGAGGGCCTACAATGAGCAGTTCTTC	CASSVGGRAYNEQFF
TRBJ2-1	NA	TRBD1	TRBV12-5	TGTGCTAGTGGTTCGGGACAGGCGAAAATCGAGCAGTTCTTC	CASGSGQAKIEQFF
TRBJ2-7	NA	TRBD2	TRBV27	TGTGCCAGCAGTTTTAGCGGGAGTAGCTCCTACGAGCAGTACTTC	CASSFSGSSSYEQYF
TRBJ2-7	NA	NA	TRBV5-6	TGTGCCAGCAGCCTGACCGACTACGAGCAGTACTTC	CASSLTDYEQYF
TRBJ2-7	NA	TRBD1	TRBV7-9	TGTGCCAGCAGCGAAGGGACAGGCTTCGACGAGCAGTACTTC	CASSEGTGFDEQYF
TRBJ2-1	NA	TRBD2	TRBV4-1	TGCGCCAGCAGCCTTTCTAGCGGGAGTCCCCACAATGAGCAGTTCTTC	CASSLSSGSPHNEQFF
TRBJ2-7	NA	NA	TRBV7-2	TGTGCCAGCAGCTTCGGTTCCTACGAGCAGTACTTC	CASSFGSYEQYF
TRBJ2-5	NA	TRBD1	TRBV27	TGTGCCAGCAGCCCCGGGACAGGAGGCGAGACCCAGTACTTC	CASSPGTGGETQYF
TRBJ2-7	NA	TRBD1	TRBV4-1	TGCGCCAGCAGCCAATCGACAGGGAACTACGAGCAGTACTTC	CASSQSTGNYEQYF
TRBJ2-5	NA	NA	TRBV18	TGTGCCAGCTCACCACAATCGGGAGAGACCCAGTACTTC	CASSPQSGETQYF
TRBJ2-7	NA	TRBD2	TRBV5-1	TGCGCCAGCAGTTCGAGCGGGGGAGTCTCCTACGAGCAGTACTTC	CASSSSGGVSYEQYF
TRBJ1-1	NA	TRBD1	TRBV4-2	TGTGCCAGCAGCCATGGACAGGGACTCACTGAAGCTTTCTTT	CASSHGQGLTEAFF
TRBJ2-1	NA	TRBD2	TRBV23-1	TGCGCCAGCAGTAAGCGGAGACTAGCGGACAATGAGCAGTTCTTC	CASSKRRLADNEQFF
TRBJ2-7	NA	NA	TRBV27	TGTGCCAGCACACCGCCCCCCTACGAGCAGTACTTC	CASTPPPYEQYF
TRBJ2-7	NA	NA	TRBV14	TGTGCCAGCAGCCCTCGAGGGAGACTTTCTTACGAGCAGTACTTC	CASSPRGRLSYEQYF
TRBJ2-7	NA	TRBD2	TRBV10-3	TGTGCCACCGGGGGGGGGTCTAGCGGATCCTACGAGCAGTACTTC	CATGGGSSGSYEQYF
TRBJ2-7	NA	TRBD1	TRBV7-8	TGTGCCAGCAGCCTTGACAGGGAGAGGCACGAGCAGTACTTC	CASSLDRERHEQYF
TRBJ1-5	NA	NA	TRBV21-1	TGTGCCAGCAGCATCAGGGTCCATAGCAATCAGCCCCAGCATTTT	CASSIRVHSNQPQHF
TRBJ2-5	NA	TRBD1	TRBV5-4	TGTGCCAGCAGCGCACAGGGGTGGCAAGAGACCCAGTACTTC	CASSAQGWQETQYF
TRBJ2-5	NA	NA	TRBV4-1	TGCGCCAGCAGCCGTTTGGGAGTAACTGAGACCCAGTACTTC	CASSRLGVTETQYF
TRBJ2-3	NA	TRBD2	TRBV28	TGTGCCAGCAGTTTTTCGTCTAGCGGAGCGACAGATACGCAGTATTTT	CASSFSSSGATDTQYF
TRBJ1-1	NA	NA	TRBV28	TGTGCCAGCAGTTTAGGACAGAACACTGAAGCTTTCTTT	CASSLGQNTEAFF
TRBJ2-1	NA	TRBD2	TRBV19	TGTGCCACAGACGGGGTGGGACTAGCGGGAAATGAGCAGTTCTTC	CATDGVGLAGNEQFF